A single sample is the source of the 16 T cell receptor beta chains below, sequenced in a study of control samples from healthy donors and cancer patients. Generated by immunoSEQ multiplex PCR, the TCRdb table keeps only in-frame clones and is missing some. The data show about 130,000 clones, roughly 90% seen once. Input material: blood. All receptors derive from a man between 18 and 35 years old in good health.

This chain uses TRBV7-9 with TRBJ1-5; D uncertain. This CDR3 region has 12 residues. CDR1 is SEHNR, CDR2 FQNEAQ, per germline (reference sequence). Trimming stripped 2 bases from V and 3 bases from J, with 2 bases between. The CDR3 region has the DNA TGTGCCAGCAGCTTAAACAATCAGCCCCAGCATTTT. It specifies CASSLNNQPQHF.

This chain joins TRBV5-8 and TRBJ1-3; 8 bases line up with TRBD1. Germline CDR1 is SGHTS and CDR2 is YDEGEE. The V and J ends lost 5 bases and 0 bases, in that order; junction bases with no gene match: 16. The CDR3 is made up of 19 amino acids. The CDR3 reads CASRYSPGTGRLSGNTIYF. CDR3 bases: TGTGCCAGCAGATATTCCCCCGGGACAGGCCGACTCTCTGGAAACACCATATATTTT. The complete variable domain, with remaining parts taken from reference TRBV5-8 and TRBJ1-3, reads EAGVTQSPTHLIKTRGQQATLRCSPISGHTSVYWYQQALGLGLQFLLWYDEGEERNRGNFPPRFSGRQFPNYSSELNVNALELEDSALYLCASRYSPGTGRLSGNTIYFGEGSWLTVV.

This clone has a handful of counts. The V gene is TRBV18, the J gene TRBJ2-5; TRBD1 matches 7 bases. The CDR3 totals 13 residues. J gave up 5 bases and V 6 bases, and 6 bases lay outside the gene matches. Germline CDR1 is KGHSH and CDR2 is LQKENI. The CDR3 loop reads CASSLHRGETQYF. DNA for the CDR3: TGTGCCAGCTCGCTTCACAGGGGCGAGACCCAGTACTTC.

The chain employs TRBV7-2 and TRBJ1-2; the match to TRBD1 covers 7 bases. After removal of 1 base from V and 4 bases from J, the junction contained 6 bases not matched to a gene. Germline V gives CDR1 SGHTA, CDR2 FQGNSA. The CDR3 runs 15 residues. This chain's CDR3 is CASSLGQGDGYGYTF. CDR3 nucleotide sequence: TGTGCCAGCAGCTTAGGGCAGGGGGATGGCTATGGCTACACCTTC.

The chain links TRBV12-3 or TRBV12-4 to TRBJ2-6, with no clear D. This CDR3 spans 13 amino acids. V lost 2 bases to trimming and J lost 5 bases, with 4 bases between them. CDR3 sequence reads: CASSLPRANVLTF. For the CDR3, the DNA is TGTGCCAGCAGTTTACCCAGGGCCAACGTCCTGACTTTC.

The chain has TRBV7-2 and TRBJ1-1; D uncertain. This CDR3 is built from 14 residues. V dropped 2 bases and J dropped 1 base, with 8 bases sitting between them. Germline CDR1 and CDR2: SGHTA and FQGNSA. CDR3: CASSLRVQNTEAFF. As DNA, the CDR3 is TGTGCCAGCAGCTTACGGGTACAGAACACTGAAGCTTTCTTT.

V and J are TRBV29-1 and TRBJ1-1, with D unresolved. This CDR3 spans 10 amino acids. V lost 4 bases and J lost 2, with 2 bases in between. The V gene's germline CDR1 is SQVTM and CDR2 ANQGSEA. CDR3 sequence: CSVVNTEAFF. DNA for the CDR3: TGCAGCGTTGTTAACACTGAAGCTTTCTTT.

This clone has a single count. This chain uses TRBV6-5 with TRBJ1-1, with 7 nucleotides matching TRBD1. The ends lost 6 bases at V and 6 bases at J; junction bases unmatched: 7. Germline V gene sequence: CDR1 MNHEY, CDR2 SVGAGI. The length of the CDR3 is 13 residues. Written as DNA, the CDR3 is TGTGCCAGCAGAACTACAGGGGCCCCTGAAGCTTTCTTT. It is translated as CASRTTGAPEAFF.

The chain combines TRBV7-2 with TRBJ2-2; D not resolved. Germline CDR1 is SGHTA and CDR2 is FQGNSA. The CDR3 is 15 amino acids. Trimming removed 0 bases from V and 2 bases from J, with 7 bases in between. Here the CDR3 reads CASSLAGVNTGELFF. CDR3 DNA: TGTGCCAGCAGCTTAGCTGGGGTTAACACCGGGGAGCTGTTTTTT.

The gene calls are TRBV7-3 and TRBJ2-7, with D uncertain. Germline-derived CDR1 and CDR2 are SGHTA and FQGTGA. There are 14 residues in the CDR3. Deletions cut 2 bases from V and 3 bases from J, with 11 bases between. The CDR3: CASSLGTEGYEQYF. CDR3 DNA: TGTGCCAGCAGCTTAGGCACAGAAGGCTACGAGCAGTACTTC.

The rearrangement uses TRBV5-1 and TRBJ1-4; perhaps TRBD1 as D (5 bases). Between the trimmed V and J ends, which lost 0 bases and 6 bases, there was a span of 6 bases. The CDR3 spans 13 residues. Germline CDR1 and CDR2: SGHRS and YFSETQ. DNA of the CDR3: TGCGCCAGCAGCTTGGCGGGGGATGAAAAACTGTTTTTT. It codes for CASSLAGDEKLFF.

J is TRBJ2-5 and V is TRBV9; tentatively, D is TRBD2 (6 bases). V was cut by 3 bases and J by 1 base, with 10 bases left in between. The CDR3 runs to 14 residues. In germline, CDR1 is SGDLS, CDR2 YYNGEE. CDR3 loop: CASSEHSGQETQYF. The CDR3 DNA follows: TGTGCCAGCAGCGAACATAGCGGCCAAGAGACCCAGTACTTC.

The genes are TRBV5-6 and TRBJ2-7; D is unclear. The CDR3 length is 11 residues. Trimming shortened V by 2 bases and J by 5 bases, and 5 bases separated the two germline ends. Germline V gives CDR1 SGHDT, CDR2 YYEEEE. CDR3 sequence: CASSFTDEQYF. As DNA, the CDR3 is TGTGCCAGCAGCTTTACGGACGAGCAGTACTTC.

The chain is built from TRBV4-1 and TRBJ2-7, with unresolved D. Between the trimmed V and J ends, which lost 4 bases and 0 bases, there was a span of 19 bases. This CDR3 spans 17 amino acids. Germline loops: CDR1 MGHRA, CDR2 YSYEKL. The CDR3: CASSPQNVASVSYEQYF. For the CDR3, the DNA is TGCGCCAGCAGCCCCCAGAATGTAGCCAGCGTCTCCTACGAGCAGTACTTC.

This chain links TRBV3-1 (or the pseudogene TRBV3-2) with TRBJ2-2; D is perhaps TRBD2 (6 bases). The CDR3 runs to 14 residues. The germline gives CDR1 LGHDT, CDR2 YNNKEL (reference sequence). The CDR3 protein is CAVDAGSWTGELFF. The CDR3 nucleotides read TGTGCAGTGGACGCCGGGAGTTGGACCGGGGAGCTGTTTTTT.

The rearrangement joins TRBV7-2 to TRBJ1-4; a weak D match, TRBD1 (6 bases). The CDR3 loop spans 15 amino acids. The V gene's germline CDR1 is SGHTA and CDR2 FQGNSA. V lost 5 bases and J 4 bases, leaving 14 bases between the germline ends. The CDR3 nucleotides are TGTGCCAGCAGCAACACCGGGACAAATAATGAAAAACTGTTTTTT. Protein: CASSNTGTNNEKLFF.